The text below deals with one TCR beta chain. Its antigen is not known. This CDR3 has 16 residues. The germline CDR1 and CDR2 sequences are SGHTA and FQGNSA. V lost 5 bases to trimming and J lost 3 bases; unmatched junction nucleotides: 8. This specimen comes from a study of identical twins. Whole-study findings and limits: Diverse VJ usage suggested most zero-insertion clonotypes were not invariant T cells. Carriage of fewer insertions was seen in abundant cord blood beta clonotypes, whereas memory repertoires showed none. Out-of-frame alpha sequences shared by twins were enriched for low generation probability. Beta out-of-frame twin sharing showed a weaker excess.

In TCRdb, the 5' RACE reads were re-called with MiXCR into one record per CDR3 protein. The table has 690,000 or so distinct CDR3 sequences, roughly 8% seen once; the top ten hold 0.8% to 1%. Separately, the same data were catalogued under a study of yellow fever vaccine responses in identical twins.

The receptor was isolated from a woman in her late teens or twenties in good health. Sequencing was done on a sample of PBMCs. The gene calls are TRBV7-2 and TRBJ2-3, with 10 bases identical to TRBD1. The CDR3 region is CASSQGQGRGTDTQYF. CDR3 DNA: TGTGCCAGCAGCCAGGGACAGGGGAGGGGGACAGATACGCAGTATTTT.